The source of this T cell receptor beta chain is a study of blood T cell repertoires in COVID-19. Study context: Sites in the United States, Italy and Spain provided acute and convalescent COVID-19 samples. T cells, B-cell-depleted T cells, or PBMCs provided the cDNA or gDNA that served as material.

The germline V gene encodes CDR1 SGDLS and CDR2 YYNGEE. Trimming shortened V by 0 bases and J by 2 bases, and 9 bases separated the two germline ends. This CDR3 contains 15 residues. Method: immunoSEQ multiplex PCR; TCRdb's copy keeps in-frame clones and lacks some. Of a few hundred thousand clones in the sample, 86% were seen once. This TCR was sampled from a woman in her 50s in a cohort exposed to, infected with or recovered from COVID-19 (not recorded which). Sequencing used PBMCs or T cells enriched from blood (not recorded which). The chain recombines TRBV9 with TRBJ1-3; D ambiguous. In nucleotides, the CDR3 is TGTGCCAGCAGCGTAGCCCCAGGAACTGGAAACACCATATATTTT. This encodes CASSVAPGTGNTIYF.